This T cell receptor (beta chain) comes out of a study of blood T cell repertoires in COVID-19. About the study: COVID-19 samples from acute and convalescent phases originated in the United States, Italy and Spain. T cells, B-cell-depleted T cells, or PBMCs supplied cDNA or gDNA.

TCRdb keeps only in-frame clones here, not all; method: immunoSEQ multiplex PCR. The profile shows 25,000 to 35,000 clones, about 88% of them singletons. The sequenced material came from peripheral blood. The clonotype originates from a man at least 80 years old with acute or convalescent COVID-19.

CDR3 in amino acids: CASSSGGWETQYF. CDR3 in DNA: TGTGCCAGCAGTTCGGGGGGGTGGGAGACCCAGTACTTC. The chain is built from TRBV28 and TRBJ2-5; 8 positions match TRBD2. The CDR3 length is 13 residues. The ends lost 4 bases at V and 5 bases at J; junction bases unmatched: 3. Germline CDR1 is MDHEN and CDR2 is SYDVKM. The entire variable domain, with the rest obtained from reference TRBV28 and TRBJ2-5, is as follows: DVKVTQSSRYLVKRTGEKVFLECVQDMDHENMFWYRQDPGLGLRLIYFSYDVKMKEKGDIPEGYSVSREKKERFSLILESASTNQTSMYLCASSSGGWETQYFGPGTRLLVL.